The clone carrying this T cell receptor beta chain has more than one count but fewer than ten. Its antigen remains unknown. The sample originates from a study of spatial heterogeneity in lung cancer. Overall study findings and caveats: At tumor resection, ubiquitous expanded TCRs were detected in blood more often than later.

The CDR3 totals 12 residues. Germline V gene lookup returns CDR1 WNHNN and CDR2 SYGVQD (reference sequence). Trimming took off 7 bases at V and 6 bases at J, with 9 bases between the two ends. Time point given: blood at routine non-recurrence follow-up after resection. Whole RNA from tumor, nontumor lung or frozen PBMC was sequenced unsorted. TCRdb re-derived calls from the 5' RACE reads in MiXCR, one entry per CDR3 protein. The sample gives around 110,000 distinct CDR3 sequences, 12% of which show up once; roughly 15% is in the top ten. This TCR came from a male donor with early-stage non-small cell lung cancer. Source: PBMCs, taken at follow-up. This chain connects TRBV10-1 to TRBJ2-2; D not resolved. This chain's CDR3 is CASKSGAGELFF. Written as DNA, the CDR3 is TGCGCCAGCAAAAGTGGTGCCGGGGAGCTGTTTTTT.